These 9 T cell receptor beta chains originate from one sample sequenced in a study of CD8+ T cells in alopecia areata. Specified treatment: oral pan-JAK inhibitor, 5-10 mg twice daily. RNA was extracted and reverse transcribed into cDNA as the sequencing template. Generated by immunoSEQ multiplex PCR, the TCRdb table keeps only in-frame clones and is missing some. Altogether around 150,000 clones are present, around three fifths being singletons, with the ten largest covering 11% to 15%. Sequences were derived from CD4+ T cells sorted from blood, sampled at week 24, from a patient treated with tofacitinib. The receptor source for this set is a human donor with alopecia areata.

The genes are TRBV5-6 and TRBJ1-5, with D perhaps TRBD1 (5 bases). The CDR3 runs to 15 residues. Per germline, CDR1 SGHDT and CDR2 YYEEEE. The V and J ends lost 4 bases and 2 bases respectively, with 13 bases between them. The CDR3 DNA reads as TGTGCCAGCAGCCGCAGGGAAAAGGGCAATCAGCCCCAGCATTTT. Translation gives CASSRREKGNQPQHF.

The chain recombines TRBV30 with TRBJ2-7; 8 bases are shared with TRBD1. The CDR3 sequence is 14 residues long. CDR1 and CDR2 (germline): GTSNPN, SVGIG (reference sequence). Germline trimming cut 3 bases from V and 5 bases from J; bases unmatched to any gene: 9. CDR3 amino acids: CAWSLGTGSHEQYF. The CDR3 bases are TGTGCCTGGAGCCTCGGGACAGGTTCCCACGAGCAGTACTTC.

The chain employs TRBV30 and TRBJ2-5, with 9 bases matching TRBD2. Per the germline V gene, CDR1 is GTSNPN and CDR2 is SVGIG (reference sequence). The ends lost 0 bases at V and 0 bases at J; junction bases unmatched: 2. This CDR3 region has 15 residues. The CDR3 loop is CAWSVAGGYQETQYF. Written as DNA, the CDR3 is TGTGCCTGGAGTGTGGCGGGGGGGTACCAAGAGACCCAGTACTTC.

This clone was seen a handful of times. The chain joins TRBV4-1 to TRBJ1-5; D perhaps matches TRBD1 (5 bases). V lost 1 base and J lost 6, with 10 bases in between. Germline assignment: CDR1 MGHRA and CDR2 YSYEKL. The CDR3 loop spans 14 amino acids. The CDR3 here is CASSQGFGGQPQHF. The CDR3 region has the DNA TGCGCCAGCAGCCAAGGTTTCGGGGGTCAGCCCCAGCATTTT.

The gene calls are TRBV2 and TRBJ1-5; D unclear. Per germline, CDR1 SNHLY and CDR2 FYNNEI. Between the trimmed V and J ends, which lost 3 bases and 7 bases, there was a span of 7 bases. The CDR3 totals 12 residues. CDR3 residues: CASSEGNQPQHF. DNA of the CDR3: TGTGCCAGCAGTGAGGGTAACCAGCCCCAGCATTTT.

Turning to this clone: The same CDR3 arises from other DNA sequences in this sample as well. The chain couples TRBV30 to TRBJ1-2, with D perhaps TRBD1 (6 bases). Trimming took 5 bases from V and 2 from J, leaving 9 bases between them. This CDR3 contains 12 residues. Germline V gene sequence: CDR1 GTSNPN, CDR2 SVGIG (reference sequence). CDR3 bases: TGTGCCTGGTCTACAGGGAACTATGGCTACACCTTC. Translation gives CAWSTGNYGYTF. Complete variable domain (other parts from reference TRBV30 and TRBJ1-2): SQTIHQWPATLVQPVGSPLSLECTVEGTSNPNLYWYRQAAGRGLQLLFYSVGIGQISSEVPQNLSASRPQDRQFILSSKKLLLSDSGFYLCAWSTGNYGYTFGSGTRLTVV.

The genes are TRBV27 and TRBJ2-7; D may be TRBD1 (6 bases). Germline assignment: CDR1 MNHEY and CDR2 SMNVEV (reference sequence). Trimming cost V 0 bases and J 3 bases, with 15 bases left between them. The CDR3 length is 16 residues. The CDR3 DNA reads TGTGCCAGCAGTTTATCGACGGCAGGGGCAATCTACGAGCAGTACTTC. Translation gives CASSLSTAGAIYEQYF.

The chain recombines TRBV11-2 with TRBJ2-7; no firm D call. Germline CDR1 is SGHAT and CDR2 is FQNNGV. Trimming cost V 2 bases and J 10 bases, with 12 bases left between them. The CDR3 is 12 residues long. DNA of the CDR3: TGTGCCAGCAGCTTAACCCCCCCCAAACAGTACTTC. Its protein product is CASSLTPPKQYF.

CDR3 protein: CASSSWSDTGTGGYTF. CDR3 nucleotide sequence: TGTGCCAGCAGCTCCTGGTCGGATACTGGAACGGGAGGCTACACCTTC. This chain uses TRBV9 with TRBJ1-2, with D uncertain. V was pared by 4 bases and J by 8 bases, with 24 bases between. The CDR3 sequence is 16 residues long. CDR1 is SGDLS and CDR2 is YYNGEE in the germline V gene.